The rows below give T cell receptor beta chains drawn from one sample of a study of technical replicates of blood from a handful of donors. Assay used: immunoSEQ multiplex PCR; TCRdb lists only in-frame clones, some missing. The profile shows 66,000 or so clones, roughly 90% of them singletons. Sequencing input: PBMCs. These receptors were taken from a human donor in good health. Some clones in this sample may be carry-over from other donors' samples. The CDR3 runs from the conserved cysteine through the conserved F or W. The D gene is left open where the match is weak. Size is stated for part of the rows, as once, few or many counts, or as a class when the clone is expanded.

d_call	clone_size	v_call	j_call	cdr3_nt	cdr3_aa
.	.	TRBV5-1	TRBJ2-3	TGCGCCAGCAGCACTTCTAGCACAGATACGCAGTATTTT	CASSTSSTDTQYF
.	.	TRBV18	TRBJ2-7	TGTGCCAGCTCATTACAGGGATTATCTTTCTCGGGAGAGCAGTACTTC	CASSLQGLSFSGEQYF
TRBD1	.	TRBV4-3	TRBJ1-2	TGCGCCAGCAGCCAAGATTACACAGGGGGAACGGGCTACACCTTC	CASSQDYTGGTGYTF
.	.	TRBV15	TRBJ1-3	TGTGCCACCAGCAGAGATTATGAGGGCAGAGACACCATATATTTT	CATSRDYEGRDTIYF
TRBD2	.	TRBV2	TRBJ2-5	TGTGCCAGCAGTTGGACTAGCGGGGGGGCGGGGCAAGAGACCCAGTACTTC	CASSWTSGGAGQETQYF
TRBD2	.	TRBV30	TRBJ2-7	TGTGCCTGCACTAGCGCCAGCTCCTACGAGCAGTACTTC	CACTSASSYEQYF
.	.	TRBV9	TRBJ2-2	TGTGCCAGCAGCCCCAGACCGGGCGGGGAGCTGTTTTTT	CASSPRPGGELFF
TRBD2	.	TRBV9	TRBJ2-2	TGTGCCAGCAGCGTAGTTGGGCTAGCGGGCGGGGAGCTGTTTTTT	CASSVVGLAGGELFF
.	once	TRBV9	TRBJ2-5	TGTGCCAGCAGCACCAAGGACTACTGGTGGGAGACCCAGTACTTC	CASSTKDYWWETQYF
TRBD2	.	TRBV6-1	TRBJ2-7	TGTGCCAGCTCAGTGAGCGGGAACAGTCCCTACGAGCAGTACTTC	CASSVSGNSPYEQYF
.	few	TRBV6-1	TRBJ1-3	TGTGCCAGCAGCGGGCAGGGAGGAGGAAACACCATATATTTT	CASSGQGGGNTIYF
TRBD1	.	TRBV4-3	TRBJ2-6	TGCGCCAGCAGCCAAGGACAGGGTGGGGCCAACGTCCTGACTTTC	CASSQGQGGANVLTF
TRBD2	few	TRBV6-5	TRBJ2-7	TGTGCCAGCAGGGGACGGGAGGACCCCTCCTACGAGCAGTACTTC	CASRGREDPSYEQYF
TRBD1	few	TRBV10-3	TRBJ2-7	TGTGCCATCACCCCGGGACAGGGCTACGAGCAGTACTTC	CAITPGQGYEQYF
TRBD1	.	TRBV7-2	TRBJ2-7	TGTGCCAGCAGCTTAGAGGTCGGACAGGGGGCCTACGAGCAGTACTTC	CASSLEVGQGAYEQYF
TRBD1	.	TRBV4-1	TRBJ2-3	TGCGCCAGCAGCCCTGGACAGGGCACAGATACGCAGTATTTT	CASSPGQGTDTQYF
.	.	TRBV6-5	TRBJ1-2	TGTGCCAGCAGTCCAGGACAAACCTATGGCTACACCTTC	CASSPGQTYGYTF
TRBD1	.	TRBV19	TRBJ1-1	TGTGCCAGTAGTACCGGGGACAGGGATAACACTGAAGCTTTCTTT	CASSTGDRDNTEAFF
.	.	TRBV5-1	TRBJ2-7	TGCGCCAGCAGCTTTTGGCTCAATGATGCAGGGATAAACGACGAGCAGTACTTC	CASSFWLNDAGINDEQYF
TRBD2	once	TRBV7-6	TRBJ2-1	TGTGCCAGCAGCTTAGTTGCTAGCGGGAGGTCTCAAAGCTCCTACAATGAGCAGTTCTTC	CASSLVASGRSQSSYNEQFF
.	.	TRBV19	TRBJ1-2	TGTGCCAGTAGTACCGGACAGCTGGATGGCTACACCTTC	CASSTGQLDGYTF
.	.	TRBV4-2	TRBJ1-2	TGTGCCAGCAGCCAAGAGCCTGGGAGTTCTAACTATGGCTACACCTTC	CASSQEPGSSNYGYTF
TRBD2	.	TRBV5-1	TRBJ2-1	TGCGCCAGCAGCCCCGGAGGTGTAGCGGGCCTTACCTACAATGAGCAGTTCTTC	CASSPGGVAGLTYNEQFF
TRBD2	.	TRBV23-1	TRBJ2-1	TGCGCCAGCCCCCCGGTGACAGGGATCCCTAGCGGGACCCGAGAGTCCAATGAGCAGTTCTTC	CASPPVTGIPSGTRESNEQFF
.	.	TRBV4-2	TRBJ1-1	TGTGCCAGCAGCCAAGGCCAAACGCGCGGGGACACTGAAGCTTTCTTT	CASSQGQTRGDTEAFF
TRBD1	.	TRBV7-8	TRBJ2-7	TGTGCCAGCAGGAGACAGGGGGCAGACGAGCAGTACTTC	CASRRQGADEQYF
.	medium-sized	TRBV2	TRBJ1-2	TGTGCCAGCAGGGCGGGAAGCAACTATGGCTACACCTTC	CASRAGSNYGYTF
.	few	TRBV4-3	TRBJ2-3	TGCGCCAGCAGCCCGGGGTTGGGGGCTACCACAGATACGCAGTATTTT	CASSPGLGATTDTQYF
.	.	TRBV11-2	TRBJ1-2	TGTGCCAGCAGCCCCCTACGGTCCTATGGCTACACCTTC	CASSPLRSYGYTF
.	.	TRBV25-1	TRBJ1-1	TGTGCCAGCCTCGGACACCTCAACACTGAAGCTTTCTTT	CASLGHLNTEAFF
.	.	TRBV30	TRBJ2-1	TGTGCCTGGAGTATGACAAACAATGAGCAGTTCTTC	CAWSMTNNEQFF
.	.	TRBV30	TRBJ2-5	TGTGCCTGGAGTGTGCGGCGCAGAGAGACCCAGTACTTC	CAWSVRRRETQYF
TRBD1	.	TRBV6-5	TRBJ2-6	TGTGCCAGCAAAACACAGGGGGCTGGGGCCAACGTCCTGACTTTC	CASKTQGAGANVLTF
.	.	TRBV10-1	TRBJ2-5	TGCGCCAGCAGTAAGCTAGTGGTCAACAAAGAGACCCAGTACTTC	CASSKLVVNKETQYF
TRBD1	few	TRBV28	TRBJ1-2	TGTGCCACCTCCCCGACAGGGAACTATGGCTACACCTTC	CATSPTGNYGYTF
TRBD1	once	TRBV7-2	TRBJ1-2	TGTGCCAGCAGCTTAGCGGGAGGCAGGGGGCATGGCTACACCTTC	CASSLAGGRGHGYTF
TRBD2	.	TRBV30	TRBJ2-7	TGTGCCTGGAGACACGGGGGGGCCGCGTACGAGCAGTACTTC	CAWRHGGAAYEQYF
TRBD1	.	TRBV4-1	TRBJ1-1	TGCGCCAGCAGCCGGACAGGCTTGACCACTGAAGCTTTCTTT	CASSRTGLTTEAFF
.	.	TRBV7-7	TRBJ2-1	TGTGCCAGCAGCTTAAGGCCACAGATTTACAATGAGCAGTTCTTC	CASSLRPQIYNEQFF
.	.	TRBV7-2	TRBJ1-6	TGTGCCAGCAGCTTAGGTGCGGATTCGCCCCTCCACTTT	CASSLGADSPLHF
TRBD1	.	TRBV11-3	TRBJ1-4	TGTGCCAGCAGCTCCCCTCGGGACAGCGATCGGTTT	CASSSPRDSDRF
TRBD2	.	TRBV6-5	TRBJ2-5	TGTGCCAGCAGTCCGGGGACTAGCAGACAAGAGACCCAGTACTTC	CASSPGTSRQETQYF
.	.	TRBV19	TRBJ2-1	TGTGCCAGTAGTATAGTTGCTAGCTCCTACAATGAGCAGTTCTTC	CASSIVASSYNEQFF
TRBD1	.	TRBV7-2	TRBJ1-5	TGTGCCAGCAGCATAACCAGGACAGGGGGACAGCCCCAGCATTTT	CASSITRTGGQPQHF
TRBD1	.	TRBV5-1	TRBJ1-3	TGCGCCAGCAGCGGGGACAGGGGGCGCGGAAACACCATATATTTT	CASSGDRGRGNTIYF
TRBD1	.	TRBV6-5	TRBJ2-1	TGTGCCAGCAGTTCCCCGGGACAGGGTTCCAATGAGCAGTTCTTC	CASSSPGQGSNEQFF
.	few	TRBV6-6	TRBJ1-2	TGTGCCAGCAGCCCCGGACAGAGCTATGGCTACACCTTC	CASSPGQSYGYTF
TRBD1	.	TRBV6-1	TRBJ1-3	TGTGCCAGCAGTGACGGGACAGGGGGCGCGGGAAACACCATATATTTT	CASSDGTGGAGNTIYF
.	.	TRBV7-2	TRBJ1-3	TGTGCCAGCAGCACCCCCCCGACAGCTGGAAACACCATATATTTT	CASSTPPTAGNTIYF
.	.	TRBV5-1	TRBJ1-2	TGCGCCAGCAGCTTGGCGGCGGGTATCTATGGCTACACCTTC	CASSLAAGIYGYTF
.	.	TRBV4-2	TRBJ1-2	TGTGCCAGCAGCCAACCACAGGTAAACTATGGCTACACCTTC	CASSQPQVNYGYTF
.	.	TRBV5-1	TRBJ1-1	TGCGCCAGCAGCCGGGATGCCGGCACTGAAGCTTTCTTT	CASSRDAGTEAFF
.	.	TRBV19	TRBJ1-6	TGTGCCAGTAGTATAGATCCCAGCGGCAGGGGTAATTCACCCCTCCACTTT	CASSIDPSGRGNSPLHF